A single sample is the source of the 13 T cell receptor beta chains below, sequenced in a study of radiation and T cells in renal cell carcinoma. This sample's time point: baseline pretreatment blood. Treatment described: 15 Gy SBRT to primary tumor, nephrectomy 4 weeks later. Libraries were prepared by immunoSEQ multiplex PCR; TCRdb keeps only in-frame clonotypes and omits some of them. In the table there are about 91,000 clones, about 79% of which are singletons. Specimen: blood, collected from a patient whose treatment included radiotherapy and nephrectomy. Every receptor here comes from a man aged 55 to 70 with renal cell carcinoma.

The chain combines TRBV6-1 with TRBJ1-1, with TRBD1 as a possible D gene (5 bases). CDR3 length: 13 amino acids. V lost 6 bases and J lost 3, with 11 bases in between. The germline V gene encodes CDR1 MNHNS and CDR2 SASEGT. As DNA, the CDR3 is TGTGCCAGCAGGGTCCCAGGGCACACTGAAGCTTTCTTT. It specifies CASRVPGHTEAFF.

The chain combines TRBV5-1 with TRBJ2-2, with 7 bases aligning to TRBD1. Germline lookup yields CDR1 SGHRS and CDR2 YFSETQ. Trimming removed 5 bases from V and 0 bases from J; junction bases left unmatched: 4. There are 15 residues in the CDR3. The CDR3, as DNA: TGCGCCAGCAGACGAGACAGGGCGAACACCGGGGAGCTGTTTTTT. Protein sequence: CASRRDRANTGELFF.

The chain combines TRBV5-1 with TRBJ1-2; D unresolved. Germline V gene lookup returns CDR1 SGHRS and CDR2 YFSETQ. V dropped 4 bases and J dropped 6 bases, with 22 bases sitting between them. The CDR3 is 16 amino acids. CDR3 bases: TGCGCCAGCAGCCCCGAATCCGACTCCTTTGGTCATGGCTACACCTTC. It encodes CASSPESDSFGHGYTF.

This chain joins TRBV5-6 and TRBJ2-3; no reliable D call. The CDR3 loop spans 11 amino acids. V was pared by 7 bases and J by 2 bases, with 5 bases between. Looked up from germline, CDR1 is SGHDT and CDR2 is YYEEEE. The CDR3 reads CASGHTDTQYF. CDR3 nucleotides: TGTGCCAGCGGGCACACAGATACGCAGTATTTT. Together with reference TRBV5-6 and TRBJ2-3, the CDR3 gives the full variable domain: DAGVTQSPTHLIKTRGQQVTLRCSPKSGHDTVSWYQQALGQGPQFIFQYYEEEERQRGNFPDRFSGHQFPNYSSELNVNALLLGDSALYLCASGHTDTQYFGPGTRLTVL.

V is TRBV7-2 and J is TRBJ1-3; D remains unclear. V was clipped by 6 bases and J by 4 bases, with 7 bases between them. There are 12 residues in the CDR3. Per the germline V gene, CDR1 is SGHTA and CDR2 is FQGNSA. The CDR3 sequence: CASRRGGNTIYF. The CDR3 nucleotides are TGTGCCAGCAGACGAGGGGGAAACACCATATATTTT.

The sample holds one count of this clone. The CDR3, as DNA: TGTGCCAGCAGTTCAGGGGGAAATGGCTACACCTTC. Its translation is CASSSGGNGYTF. The chain links TRBV28 to TRBJ1-2, with 7 bases matching TRBD1. Germline V gene lookup returns CDR1 MDHEN and CDR2 SYDVKM. The CDR3 extends over 12 amino acids. Trimming cost V 4 bases and J 6 bases; bases outside gene matches: 2.

Notes on this clone: An end of the junction differs from the germline gene, which may be a read error. This sequence joins TRBV28 and TRBJ1-2; 9 bases agree with TRBD1. The CDR3 is 13 amino acids. Germline CDR1 reads MDHEN; CDR2 reads SYDVKM. CDR3 residues: CASSTRDRVGLAF. The CDR3 nucleotides are TGTGCCAGCAGTACGCGGGACAGGGTTGGTTTGGCCTTC.

The J gene is TRBJ1-5, the V gene TRBV27; 7 nucleotides agree with TRBD1. This CDR3 region has 13 residues. Trimming took 6 bases from V and 7 from J; bases not matched to a gene: 6. In germline, CDR1 is MNHEY, CDR2 SMNVEV (reference sequence). Here the CDR3 DNA reads TGTGCCAGCAGGCTAACAGGGGCCCAGCCCCAGCATTTT. Translating it yields CASRLTGAQPQHF.

The rearrangement links TRBV13 to TRBJ2-7, with TRBD2 matching over 15 bases. The CDR3 covers 16 residues. After removal of 4 bases from V and 3 bases from J, the junction contained 4 bases not matched to a gene. Germline V CDR1 and CDR2: PRHDT, FYEKMQ (reference sequence). CDR3 DNA: TGTGCCAGCAGCTCCGGACTAGCGGGAGGGTTCTACGAGCAGTACTTC. This codes for CASSSGLAGGFYEQYF.

This CDR3 is CASSDQLSGRDETQYF. The CDR3 nucleotides read TGCGCCAGCAGCGATCAACTTAGCGGGAGGGACGAGACCCAGTACTTC. The rearrangement joins TRBV5-1 to TRBJ2-5; the match to TRBD2 covers 11 bases. The germline CDR1 and CDR2 sequences are SGHRS and YFSETQ. This CDR3 comprises 16 residues. J gave up 5 bases and V 4 bases, and 10 bases lay outside the gene matches.

The chain is built from TRBV7-3 and TRBJ1-1; D unclear. The CDR3 runs 13 residues. Trimming left V 2 bases short and J 3 bases short, with 7 bases between. The germline V gene has CDR1 SGHTA and CDR2 FQGTGA. Here the CDR3 DNA reads TGTGCCAGCAGCTTATCTACGGACACTGAAGCTTTCTTT. Amino acid sequence: CASSLSTDTEAFF.

The V call is TRBV7-9, the J call TRBJ2-3, with a possible D match to TRBD1 (5 bases). This CDR3 spans 17 amino acids. V dropped 1 base and J dropped 2 bases, with 16 bases sitting between them. Germline values: CDR1 SEHNR, CDR2 FQNEAQ (reference sequence). CDR3 amino acids: CASSLGGWGGDTDTQYF. In DNA form, the CDR3 reads TGTGCCAGCAGCTTAGGGGGTTGGGGCGGAGACACAGATACGCAGTATTTT.

J is TRBJ1-2 and V is TRBV4-3, with a possible D match to TRBD1 (5 bases). The CDR3 length is 15 residues. Germline V gene lookup returns CDR1 LGHNA and CDR2 YSLEER. Trimming took 0 bases from V and 8 from J, leaving 16 bases between them. CDR3 sequence (DNA): TGCGCCAGCAGCCAAGAAGTCGCAGGGATCGTCGGCTACACCTTC. As protein: CASSQEVAGIVGYTF.